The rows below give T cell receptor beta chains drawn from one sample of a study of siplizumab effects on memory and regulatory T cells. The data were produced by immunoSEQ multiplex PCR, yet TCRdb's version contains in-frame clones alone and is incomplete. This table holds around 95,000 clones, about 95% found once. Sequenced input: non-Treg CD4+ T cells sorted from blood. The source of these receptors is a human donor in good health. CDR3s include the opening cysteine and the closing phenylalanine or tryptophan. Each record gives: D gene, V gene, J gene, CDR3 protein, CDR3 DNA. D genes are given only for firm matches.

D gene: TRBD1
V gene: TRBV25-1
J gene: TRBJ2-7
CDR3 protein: CASRGRTGIAYEQYF
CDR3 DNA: TGTGCCAGCCGTGGAAGGACAGGGATCGCCTACGAGCAGTACTTC

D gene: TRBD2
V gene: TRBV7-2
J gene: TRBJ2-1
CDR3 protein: CASSLVSLADFNNEQFF
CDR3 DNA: TGTGCCAGCAGCTTAGTCAGCCTAGCGGACTTTAACAATGAGCAGTTCTTC

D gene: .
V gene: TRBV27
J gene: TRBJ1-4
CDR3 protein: CASRGASGEKLFF
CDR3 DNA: TGTGCCAGCCGGGGGGCATCGGGCGAAAAACTGTTTTTT

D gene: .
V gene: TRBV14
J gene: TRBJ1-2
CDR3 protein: CASSQDLGQFYGYTF
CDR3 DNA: TGTGCCAGCAGCCAAGATTTAGGGCAGTTCTATGGCTACACCTTC

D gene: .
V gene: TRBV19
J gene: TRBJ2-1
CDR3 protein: CASSMSLSRRASYNEQFF
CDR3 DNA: TGTGCCAGTAGTATGTCCCTAAGTCGGAGGGCCTCCTACAATGAGCAGTTCTTC

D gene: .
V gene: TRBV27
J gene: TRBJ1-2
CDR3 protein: CASSSLGAGGYNYGYTF
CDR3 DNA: TGTGCCAGCAGCTCCTTGGGGGCGGGGGGGTACAACTATGGCTACACCTTC

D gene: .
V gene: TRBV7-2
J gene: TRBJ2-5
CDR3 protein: CASSPPPRETQYF
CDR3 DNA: TGTGCCAGCAGCCCACCCCCCAGGGAGACCCAGTACTTC

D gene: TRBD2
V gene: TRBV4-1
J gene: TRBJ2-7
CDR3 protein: CASSQSSGNSYEQYF
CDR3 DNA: TGCGCCAGCAGCCAGAGTAGCGGGAACTCCTACGAGCAGTACTTC

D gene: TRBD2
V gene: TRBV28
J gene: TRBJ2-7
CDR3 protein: CASSRLAGGSYEQYF
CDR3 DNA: TGTGCCAGCAGCAGACTAGCGGGAGGTTCCTACGAGCAGTACTTC

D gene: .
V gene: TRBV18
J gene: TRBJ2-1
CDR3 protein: CASSLSQGVYNEQFF
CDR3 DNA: TGTGCCAGCTCACTGTCACAGGGAGTTTACAATGAGCAGTTCTTC

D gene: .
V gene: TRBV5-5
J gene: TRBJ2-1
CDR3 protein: CASTQFLTTYNEQFF
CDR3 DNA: TGTGCCAGCACCCAGTTCCTTACGACCTACAATGAGCAGTTCTTC

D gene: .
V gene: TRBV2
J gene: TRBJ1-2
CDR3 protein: CASSRDNYGYTF
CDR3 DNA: TGTGCCAGCAGCCGTGACAACTATGGCTACACCTTC

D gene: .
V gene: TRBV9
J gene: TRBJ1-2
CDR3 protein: CASSAATGGSYGYTF
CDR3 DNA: TGTGCCAGCAGCGCCGCAACGGGGGGCAGCTATGGCTACACCTTC